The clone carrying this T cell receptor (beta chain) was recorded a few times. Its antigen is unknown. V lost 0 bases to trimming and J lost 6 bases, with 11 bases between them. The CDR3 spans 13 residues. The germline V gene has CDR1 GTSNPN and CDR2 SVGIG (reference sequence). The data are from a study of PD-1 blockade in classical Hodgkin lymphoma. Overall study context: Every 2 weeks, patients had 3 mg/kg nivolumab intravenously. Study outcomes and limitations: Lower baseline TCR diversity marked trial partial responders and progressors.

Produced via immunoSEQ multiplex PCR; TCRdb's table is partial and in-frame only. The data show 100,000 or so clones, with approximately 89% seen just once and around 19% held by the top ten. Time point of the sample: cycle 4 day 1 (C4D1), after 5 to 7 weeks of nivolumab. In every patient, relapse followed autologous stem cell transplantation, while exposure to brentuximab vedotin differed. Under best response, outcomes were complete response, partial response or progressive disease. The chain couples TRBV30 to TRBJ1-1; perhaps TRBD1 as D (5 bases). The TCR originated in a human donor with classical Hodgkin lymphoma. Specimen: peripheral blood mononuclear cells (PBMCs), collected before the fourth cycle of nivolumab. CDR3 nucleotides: TGTGCCTGGAGTGTAGTTCGGGGCCCTGAAGCTTTCTTT. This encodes CAWSVVRGPEAFF.